This T cell receptor beta chain was sequenced in a study of control samples from healthy donors and cancer patients. The repertoire was sequenced with immunoSEQ multiplex PCR; TCRdb's copy has only in-frame clones and lacks some. The sample contains about 100,000 clones, less than 90% of which appear only once. The CDR3 runs 14 residues. V dropped 3 bases and J dropped 5; count of bases not matched to a gene: 7. The germline CDR1 and CDR2 sequences are SGHAT and FQNNGV. The receptor was derived from a woman in her forties or fifties in good health. The source material was blood. The chain employs TRBV11-2 and TRBJ2-7, with 7 bases identical to TRBD2. For the CDR3, the DNA is TGTGCCAGCAGCTTTACGAGCGGGACCAACGAGCAGTACTTC. Its protein product is CASSFTSGTNEQYF.